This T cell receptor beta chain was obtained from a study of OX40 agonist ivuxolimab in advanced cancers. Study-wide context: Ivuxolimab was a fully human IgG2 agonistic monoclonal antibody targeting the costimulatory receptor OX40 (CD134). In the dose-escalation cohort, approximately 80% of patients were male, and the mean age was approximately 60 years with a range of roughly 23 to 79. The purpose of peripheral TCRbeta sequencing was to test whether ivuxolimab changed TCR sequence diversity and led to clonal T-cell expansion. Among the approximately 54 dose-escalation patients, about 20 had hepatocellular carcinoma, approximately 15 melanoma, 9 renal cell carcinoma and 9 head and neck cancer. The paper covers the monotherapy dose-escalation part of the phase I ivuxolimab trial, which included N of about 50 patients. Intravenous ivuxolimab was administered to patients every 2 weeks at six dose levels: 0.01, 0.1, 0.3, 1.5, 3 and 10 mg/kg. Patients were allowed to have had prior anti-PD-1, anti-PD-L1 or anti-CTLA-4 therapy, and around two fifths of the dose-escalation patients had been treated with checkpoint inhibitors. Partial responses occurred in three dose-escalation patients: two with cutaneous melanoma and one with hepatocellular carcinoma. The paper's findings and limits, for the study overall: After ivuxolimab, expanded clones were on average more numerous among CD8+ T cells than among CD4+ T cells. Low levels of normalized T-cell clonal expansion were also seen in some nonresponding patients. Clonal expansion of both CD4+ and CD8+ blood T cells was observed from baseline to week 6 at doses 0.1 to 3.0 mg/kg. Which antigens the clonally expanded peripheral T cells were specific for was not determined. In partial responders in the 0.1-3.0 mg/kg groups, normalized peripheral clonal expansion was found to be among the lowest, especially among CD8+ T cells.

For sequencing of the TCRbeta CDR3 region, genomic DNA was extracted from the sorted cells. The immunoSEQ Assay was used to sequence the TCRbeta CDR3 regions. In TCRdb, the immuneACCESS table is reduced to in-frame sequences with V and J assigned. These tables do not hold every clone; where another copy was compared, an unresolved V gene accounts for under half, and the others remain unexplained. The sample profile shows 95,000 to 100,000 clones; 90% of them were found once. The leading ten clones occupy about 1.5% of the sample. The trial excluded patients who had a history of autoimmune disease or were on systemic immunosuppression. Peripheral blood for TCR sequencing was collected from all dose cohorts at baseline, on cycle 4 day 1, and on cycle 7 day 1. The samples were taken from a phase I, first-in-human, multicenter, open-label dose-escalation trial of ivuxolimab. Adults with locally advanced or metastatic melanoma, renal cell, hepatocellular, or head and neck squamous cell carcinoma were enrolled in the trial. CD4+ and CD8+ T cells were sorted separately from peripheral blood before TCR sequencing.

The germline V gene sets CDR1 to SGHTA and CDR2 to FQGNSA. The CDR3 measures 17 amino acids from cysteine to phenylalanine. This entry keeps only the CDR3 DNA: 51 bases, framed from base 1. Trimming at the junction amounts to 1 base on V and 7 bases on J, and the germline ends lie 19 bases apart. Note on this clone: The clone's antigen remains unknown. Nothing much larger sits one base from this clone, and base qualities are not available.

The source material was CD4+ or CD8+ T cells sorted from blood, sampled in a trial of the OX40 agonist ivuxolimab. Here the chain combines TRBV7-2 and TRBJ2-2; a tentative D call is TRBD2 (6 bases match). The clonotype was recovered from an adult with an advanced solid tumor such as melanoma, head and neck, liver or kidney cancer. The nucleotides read TGTGCCAGCAGCTTAGGGGTCGGAGGAGGGCGGGTCGGGGAGCTGTTTTTT. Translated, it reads CASSLGVGGGRVGELFF. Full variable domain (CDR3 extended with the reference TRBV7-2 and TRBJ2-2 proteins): GAGVSQSPSNKVTEKGKDVELRCDPISGHTALYWYRQSLGQGLEFLIYFQGNSAPDKSGLPSDRFSAERTGGSVSTLTIQRTQQEDSAVYLCASSLGVGGGRVGELFFGEGSRLTVL.